This T cell receptor (beta chain) comes out of a study of T cells in Graves' hyperthyroidism and ophthalmopathy. For the study at large: Peripheral blood samples were taken at initial diagnosis, prior to any treatment.

RNA transcripts yielded amplified TCR beta CDR3 regions. Primed by the HTBI set, a first-round RT-PCR was run on the TCR CDR3. TCRdb re-called the multiplex PCR reads through MiXCR, storing one row per CDR3 protein. Among over 500,000 distinct CDR3 sequences, roughly 18% were seen once, and the ten largest hold roughly 18%. General observations from the study: Among clonotypes expanded in thyroid above 0.001, most were also found in blood. Through a model of 13 V-J features, ophthalmopathy was separated from stable hyperthyroidism.

In germline, CDR1 is SGHTA, CDR2 FQGNSA. This CDR3 spans 15 amino acids. J lost 2 bases, V lost 5 bases, and 7 bases had no gene match. Any patient presenting with uncontrolled infection, other autoimmune disease, pregnancy or lactation was left out. This clonotype was picked up many times. Its matching antigen is unknown. The chain employs TRBV7-2 and TRBJ1-1, with TRBD1 matching 8 bases. The sequence came from a woman aged 18 to 35 with Graves' ophthalmopathy. The material sequenced was blood. CDR3 amino acids: CASSRGTGVNTEAFF. CDR3 DNA sequence: TGTGCCAGCAGCAGAGGGACAGGTGTTAACACTGAAGCTTTCTTT.